These T cell receptor beta chains were read from a single sample in a study of cytomegalovirus exposure and HLA in healthy donors. The method was immunoSEQ multiplex PCR; TCRdb's version includes in-frame clones alone and lacks a portion of them. Among a few hundred thousand clones listed, around 90% were seen once. The sample consisted of PBMCs. The receptors were gathered from a girl aged 2-10 years in good health and CMV-seronegative. The CDR3 runs from the conserved cysteine through the conserved F or W. D genes are given only for firm matches. Expanded clones are given a class, and other clones once, few, many or no size at all.

clone size	J gene	V gene	D gene	CDR3 protein	CDR3 DNA
-	TRBJ1-1	TRBV5-1	-	CASSLGQFTEAFF	TGCGCCAGCAGCTTAGGACAGTTCACTGAAGCTTTCTTT
-	TRBJ2-1	TRBV5-1	TRBD2	CASSLTSGYYNEQFF	TGCGCCAGCAGCTTGACTAGCGGCTACTACAATGAGCAGTTCTTC
once	TRBJ2-3	TRBV4-1	TRBD2	CASSQGGGSGRADTQYF	TGCGCCAGCAGCCAAGGCGGTGGTAGCGGGAGGGCAGATACGCAGTATTTT
-	TRBJ2-2	TRBV30	-	CAWSSRSGELFF	TGTGCCTGGAGTTCCAGGTCCGGGGAGCTGTTTTTT
-	TRBJ2-5	TRBV7-9	-	CSSSPPSDRPFGETQYF	TGTTCCAGCAGCCCCCCCTCGGACAGACCATTCGGGGAGACCCAGTACTTC
once	TRBJ1-2	TRBV5-6	TRBD1	CASSISKRDRNYGYTF	TGTGCCAGCAGCATAAGTAAACGGGACAGGAACTATGGCTACACCTTC
once	TRBJ2-3	TRBV28	TRBD1	CASSLHRGRRGITDTQYF	TGTGCCAGCAGTTTACACAGGGGCCGAAGGGGGATCACAGATACGCAGTATTTT
-	TRBJ2-5	TRBV7-9	TRBD2	CASSALWTSSGQESQYF	TGTGCCAGCAGCGCGCTCTGGACTAGTAGTGGGCAAGAGAGCCAGTACTTC
-	TRBJ1-2	TRBV5-6	TRBD1	CASSYRPGQGSSGYTF	TGTGCCAGCAGCTACCGACCGGGACAGGGGAGTTCTGGCTACACCTTC
-	TRBJ1-1	TRBV19	-	CASSTLPRQNTEAFF	TGTGCCAGTAGTACTCTCCCCCGACAGAACACTGAAGCTTTCTTT
-	TRBJ2-7	TRBV14	-	CASSLLRWGLSFEQYF	TGTGCCAGCAGCCTCCTCCGGTGGGGACTGTCTTTCGAGCAGTACTTC
-	TRBJ2-3	TRBV2	-	CASKLSDSARRDTQYF	TGTGCCAGCAAACTCTCAGACTCGGCGAGGAGGGATACGCAGTATTTT
-	TRBJ2-2	TRBV5-4	-	CASSSGITNTGELFF	TGTGCCAGCAGCTCAGGGATAACGAACACCGGGGAGCTGTTTTTT
-	TRBJ1-5	TRBV30	-	CAWSGAGLNQPQHF	TGTGCCTGGAGTGGGGCAGGGCTAAATCAGCCCCAGCATTTT
-	TRBJ1-5	TRBV10-2	-	CASDSTGISNQPQHF	TGCGCCAGCGACTCCACAGGGATAAGCAATCAGCCCCAGCATTTT
-	TRBJ2-7	TRBV6-4	-	CASKGTLSYEQYF	TGTGCCAGCAAGGGGACACTATCCTACGAGCAGTACTTC
-	TRBJ2-5	TRBV7-9	-	CASSRVPEETQYF	TGTGCCAGCAGCCGCGTCCCGGAAGAGACCCAGTACTTC
-	TRBJ1-4	TRBV15	-	CATSAIAGLGKLFF	TGTGCCACCAGCGCCATCGCGGGGTTGGGAAAACTGTTTTTT
-	TRBJ2-1	TRBV27	TRBD2	CASSLRGTSGRAEANEQFF	TGTGCCAGCAGTTTAAGAGGGACTAGCGGGAGGGCCGAGGCTAATGAGCAGTTCTTC
-	TRBJ2-5	TRBV12-2	-	CASRLARVAGPYQETQYF	TGTGCAAGTCGCTTAGCAAGAGTAGCGGGGCCGTACCAAGAGACCCAGTACTTC
-	TRBJ2-7	TRBV6-1	TRBD1	CASTGTVIYEQYF	TGTGCCAGCACCGGGACAGTAATCTACGAGCAGTACTTC
-	TRBJ1-1	TRBV10-1	-	CASRFEGSTEAFF	TGCGCCAGCAGGTTTGAGGGATCCACTGAAGCTTTCTTT
-	TRBJ2-7	TRBV4-1	TRBD2	CASSQASGGLSSYEQYF	TGCGCCAGCAGCCAAGCTAGCGGGGGGCTAAGCTCCTACGAGCAGTACTTC
-	TRBJ2-7	TRBV15	TRBD2	CATSRPTSGVGEQYF	TGTGCCACCAGCCGACCGACCAGCGGGGTAGGCGAGCAGTACTTC
-	TRBJ2-1	TRBV5-5	-	CASSPGAGTGEQFF	TGTGCCAGCAGCCCCGGAGCTGGAACGGGTGAGCAGTTCTTC
-	TRBJ2-1	TRBV9	-	CASSVGSGNEQFF	TGTGCCAGCAGCGTAGGTTCAGGAAATGAGCAGTTCTTC
-	TRBJ2-7	TRBV7-7	-	CASSPGASYEQYF	TGTGCTAGCAGCCCTGGGGCTTCCTACGAGCAGTACTTC
-	TRBJ1-4	TRBV28	-	CASRGRVGEKLFF	TGTGCCAGCAGGGGGAGGGTTGGGGAAAAACTGTTTTTT
-	TRBJ1-2	TRBV6-5	-	CASCSLRIANYGYTF	TGTGCCAGCTGTAGTTTACGTATAGCTAACTATGGCTACACCTTC
-	TRBJ1-1	TRBV5-6	-	CASSLGAEAFF	TGTGCCAGCAGCTTAGGGGCCGAGGCTTTCTTT
-	TRBJ1-2	TRBV29-1	-	CSVEDPGNGYTF	TGCAGCGTTGAAGATCCAGGGAATGGCTACACCTTC
once	TRBJ2-7	TRBV10-2	-	CASMQGKSYEQYF	TGCGCCAGCATGCAGGGAAAATCCTACGAGCAGTACTTC
-	TRBJ2-7	TRBV5-6	TRBD2	CASSRTRNEQYF	TGTGCCAGCAGCCGGACTAGGAACGAGCAGTACTTC
-	TRBJ1-6	TRBV7-3	-	CASSLEWGSPLHF	TGTGCCAGCAGCCTAGAGTGGGGCTCACCCCTCCACTTT
few	TRBJ1-6	TRBV6-6	-	CASFGGGASNNSPLHF	TGTGCCAGCTTTGGGGGGGGTGCTTCAAATAATTCACCCCTCCACTTT
-	TRBJ2-2	TRBV7-9	TRBD2	CASSLELTSGYYTGELFF	TGTGCCAGCAGCTTAGAACTAACTAGCGGGTACTACACCGGGGAGCTGTTTTTT
-	TRBJ2-1	TRBV28	TRBD2	CASSPGTSGAHNEQFF	TGTGCCAGCAGCCCCGGGACTAGTGGGGCACACAATGAGCAGTTCTTC
-	TRBJ2-7	TRBV25-1	TRBD1	CASSFRGQGGGEQYF	TGTGCCAGCAGTTTTCGGGGACAGGGCGGGGGCGAGCAGTACTTC
-	TRBJ1-5	TRBV12-5	-	CASGLESDQPQHF	TGTGCTAGTGGTTTGGAGAGTGATCAGCCCCAGCATTTT
-	TRBJ2-7	TRBV7-6	TRBD2	CASSLLAGGPGEQYF	TGTGCCAGCAGCTTATTGGCGGGAGGGCCTGGAGAGCAGTACTTC
-	TRBJ1-5	TRBV5-1	-	CASSLGVSQPQHF	TGCGCCAGCAGCTTAGGGGTAAGTCAGCCCCAGCATTTT
-	TRBJ1-1	TRBV11-2	-	CASSQTGGMNTEAFF	TGTGCCAGCAGCCAGACAGGCGGCATGAACACTGAAGCTTTCTTT